This passage covers 27 T cell receptor beta chains from one sample sequenced in a study of cytomegalovirus exposure and HLA in healthy donors. Method: immunoSEQ multiplex PCR; TCRdb's copy keeps in-frame clones and lacks some. Here the sample spans tens of thousands of clones, roughly 96% being singletons. What was sequenced was PBMCs. These receptors all stem from a man aged 18 to 30 in good health and CMV-seronegative.

V is TRBV19 and J is TRBJ2-3; tentative D call: TRBD1 (6 bases). The CDR3 loop spans 15 amino acids. Germline V gives CDR1 LNHDA, CDR2 SQIVND (reference sequence). V lost 4 bases and J lost 2, with 13 bases in between. CDR3: CASSTQGIPTDTQYF. The CDR3 nucleotides are TGTGCCAGTAGTACCCAGGGGATCCCCACAGATACGCAGTATTTT.

V is TRBV27 and J is TRBJ1-2, with D tentatively TRBD1 (6 bases). CDR1 and CDR2 (germline): MNHEY, SMNVEV (reference sequence). This CDR3 spans 14 amino acids. V lost 3 bases and J 4 bases, leaving 12 bases between the germline ends. This CDR3 is CASSFRQASYGYTF. The CDR3 coding sequence is TGTGCCAGCAGTTTTCGACAGGCCTCCTATGGCTACACCTTC.

V usage is TRBV2 and J usage is TRBJ2-7; no reliable D call. The V and J ends lost 2 bases and 6 bases respectively, with 14 bases between them. There are 14 residues in the CDR3. Germline V gene data show CDR1 as SNHLY and CDR2 as FYNNEI. CDR3 sequence reads: CASSEPIHLSEQYF. CDR3 nucleotides: TGTGCCAGCAGTGAACCAATTCATCTTAGCGAGCAGTACTTC. Drawing the rest from reference TRBV2 and TRBJ2-7, the complete variable domain is EPEVTQTPSHQVTQMGQEVILRCVPISNHLYFYWYRQILGQKVEFLVSFYNNEISEKSEIFDDQFSVERPDGSNFTLKIRSTKLEDSAMYFCASSEPIHLSEQYFGPGTRLTVT.

This clone was found once. The rearrangement uses TRBV14 and TRBJ2-5; 7 bases align to TRBD2. The germline V gene encodes CDR1 SGHDN and CDR2 FVKESK. V gave up 3 bases and J gave up 2 bases; unmatched junction bases: 6. The CDR3 length is 15 residues. CDR3 sequence (DNA): TGTGCCAGCAGCCACCATTCCGGGGGGCAAGAGACCCAGTACTTC. This codes for CASSHHSGGQETQYF.

The chain uses TRBV29-1 and TRBJ1-1; D is unclear. This CDR3 has 13 residues. Germline V lookup: CDR1 SQVTM, CDR2 ANQGSEA. V lost 4 bases to trimming and J lost 0 bases, with 9 bases between them. CDR3 in DNA: TGCAGCGTTGCGGTCGGGGTGAACACTGAAGCTTTCTTT. Amino acid sequence: CSVAVGVNTEAFF.

V usage is TRBV28 and J usage is TRBJ2-4; a weak D match, TRBD2 (6 bases). Germline assignment: CDR1 MDHEN and CDR2 SYDVKM. V gave up 7 bases and J gave up 13 bases, with 14 bases separating them. The length of the CDR3 is 11 residues. CDR3 in DNA: TGTGCCAGCACATCAGGGCGGGGACAGTACTTC. Its translation is CASTSGRGQYF.

V usage is TRBV9 and J usage is TRBJ2-2; maybe TRBD1 (6 bases). The V end was cut by 4 bases, the J end by 5 bases, with 9 bases between. The CDR3 sequence is 13 residues long. CDR1 is SGDLS and CDR2 is YYNGEE in the germline V gene. Here the CDR3 reads CASSTGPTGELFF. The CDR3 DNA reads as TGTGCCAGCAGCACAGGGCCGACCGGGGAGCTGTTTTTT.

This sequence joins TRBV27 and TRBJ2-4; D not certain. The V end lost 2 bases, the J end lost 1 base, and 6 bases lay between the germline ends. CDR1 is MNHEY and CDR2 is SMNVEV in the germline V gene (reference sequence). The CDR3 contains 14 residues. The chain's CDR3 is CASSLNRAKNIQYF. CDR3 bases: TGTGCCAGCAGTTTAAATCGGGCCAAAAACATTCAGTACTTC.

The chain uses TRBV9 and TRBJ1-2; possible D gene TRBD1, 6 bases. This CDR3 spans 13 amino acids. The ends were cut back, 4 bases at V and 8 bases at J, with 15 bases in the middle. Germline-derived CDR1 and CDR2 are SGDLS and YYNGEE. The CDR3 spells CASSPAGGQGYTF. CDR3 nucleotides: TGTGCCAGCAGCCCCGCCGGGGGGCAGGGCTACACCTTC.

This CDR3 reads CASSLIPGGDNEQFF. DNA for the CDR3: TGTGCCAGCAGCTTAATCCCGGGGGGGGACAATGAGCAGTTCTTC. The chain combines TRBV7-3 with TRBJ2-1; 8 bases are a match to TRBD2. This CDR3 has 15 residues. The germline V gene has CDR1 SGHTA and CDR2 FQGTGA. Trimming took 1 base from V and 5 from J; bases not matched to a gene: 4.

In this sample, this clone turned up once. The chain uses TRBV6-6 and TRBJ2-5; D possibly corresponds to TRBD1 (6 bases). The CDR3 loop spans 15 amino acids. Germline assignment: CDR1 MNHNY and CDR2 SVGAGI (reference sequence). With 1 base removed from V and 3 bases from J, the gap between germline ends came to 12 bases. In nucleotides, the CDR3 is TGTGCCAGCAGTTACTACAGGGCCGGGGAAGAGACCCAGTACTTC. Translation gives CASSYYRAGEETQYF.

This clone was observed a single time. The chain joins TRBV29-1 to TRBJ1-1, with TRBD1 matching 7 bases. Germline CDR1 and CDR2: SQVTM and ANQGSEA. The CDR3 loop spans 14 amino acids. The chain's CDR3 is CSYFPETGNAEAFF. The CDR3 DNA reads TGCAGTTACTTCCCTGAGACAGGGAATGCTGAAGCTTTCTTT.

The chain uses TRBV4-3 and TRBJ2-7, with a tentative D call TRBD2 (7 bases). CDR1 and CDR2 from the germline V gene are LGHNA and YSLEER. This CDR3 comprises 16 residues. The V gene lost 4 bases and the J gene lost 3 bases, with 19 bases spanning the gap. DNA of the CDR3: TGCGCCAGCAGCCTACAATTCGGGGGGCTGTACTACGAGCAGTACTTC. Encoded protein: CASSLQFGGLYYEQYF.

The chain employs TRBV6-1 and TRBJ2-3; D might be TRBD2 (6 bases). V was shortened by 11 bases and J by 8 bases, with 14 bases between the two germline ends. Per the germline V gene, CDR1 is MNHNS and CDR2 is SASEGT. This CDR3 comprises 11 residues. The CDR3 DNA is TGTGCCCTCGCCCTGGGGGGTACGCAGTATTTT. The encoded protein is CALALGGTQYF.

This clone was detected only a few times. V gene TRBV7-9 combines with J gene TRBJ2-6; D call uncertain. This CDR3 is built from 15 residues. Deletions cut 5 bases from V and 1 base from J, with 9 bases between. The V gene's germline CDR1 is SEHNR and CDR2 FQNEAQ (reference sequence). In DNA form, the CDR3 reads TGTGCCAGCAGCCTAGACGGTTCTGGGGCCAACGTCCTGACTTTC. Translation: CASSLDGSGANVLTF.

This chain links TRBV19 with TRBJ2-7; 9 nucleotides agree with TRBD2. This CDR3 has 15 residues. Germline CDR1 reads LNHDA; CDR2 reads SQIVND (reference sequence). V dropped 4 bases and J dropped 4; count of bases not matched to a gene: 8. The CDR3 sequence is CASSNWRGGQYEQYF. CDR3 bases: TGTGCCAGTAGTAATTGGCGGGGGGGCCAATACGAGCAGTACTTC.

The chain employs TRBV6-5 and TRBJ1-3; 10 bases line up with TRBD1. CDR1 and CDR2 (germline): MNHEY, SVGAGI. The V gene end was trimmed by 2 bases and the J gene end by 11 bases; junction bases not matched to a gene: 9. This CDR3 is built from 15 residues. The CDR3 coding sequence is TGTGCCAGCAGTTACCGGGACAGGGGTTCGTACGCCATATATTTT. It yields the protein CASSYRDRGSYAIYF.

V usage is TRBV10-1 and J usage is TRBJ1-1; 8 bases align to TRBD1. From germline, CDR1 is WNHNN and CDR2 SYGVQD (reference sequence). The CDR3 totals 14 residues. Unmatched junction bases numbered 3, after V lost 5 bases and J lost 1 base. DNA for the CDR3: TGCGCCAGCAGTTCCACAGGGGGGAACACTGAAGCTTTCTTT. This gives the protein CASSSTGGNTEAFF.

The V gene is TRBV4-2, the J gene TRBJ2-7, with 8 bases aligning to TRBD1. Germline V CDR1 and CDR2: LGHNA, YNFKEQ. With V trimmed by 1 base and J by 0 bases, 11 bases remained unmatched. The CDR3 totals 18 residues. The CDR3 DNA reads TGTGCCAGCAGCCAAGTTGGAAAGGGGACAGGCAACTCCTACGAGCAGTACTTC. This sequence encodes CASSQVGKGTGNSYEQYF.

The chain combines TRBV28 with TRBJ1-4; D unclear. This CDR3 region has 14 residues. V was cut by 5 bases and J by 8 bases, with 15 bases left in between. Germline V gene data show CDR1 as MDHEN and CDR2 as SYDVKM. CDR3 coding DNA: TGTGCCAGCAGTGCCCCGGGCCGGGAGGAAAAACTGTTTTTT. This gives the protein CASSAPGREEKLFF.

The chain joins TRBV19 to TRBJ2-1; maybe TRBD1 (5 bases). Trimming cost V 4 bases and J 8 bases, with 6 bases left between them. The germline CDR1 and CDR2 sequences are LNHDA and SQIVND (reference sequence). This CDR3 has 11 amino acids. CDR3 sequence: CASSTGYEQFF. The DNA for the CDR3 is TGTGCCAGTAGTACAGGGTATGAGCAGTTCTTC.

DNA of the CDR3: TGTGCCAGCAGCTTAGGCGGGAGTGAGCAGTTCTTC. Protein: CASSLGGSEQFF. The chain links TRBV7-9 to TRBJ2-1; 7 positions agree with TRBD2. The V and J ends lost 1 base and 9 bases, in that order; junction bases with no gene match: 0. This CDR3 has 12 residues. Per germline, CDR1 SEHNR and CDR2 FQNEAQ (reference sequence).

The gene calls are TRBV2 and TRBJ2-3, with unresolved D. Germline V lookup: CDR1 SNHLY, CDR2 FYNNEI. CDR3 length: 13 residues. Trimming cost V 6 bases and J 2 bases, with 9 bases left between them. The CDR3 sequence is CASSAQYTDTQYF. The DNA for the CDR3 is TGTGCCAGCAGCGCACAGTACACAGATACGCAGTATTTT. Full variable domain (outside the CDR3, taken from reference TRBV2 and TRBJ2-3): EPEVTQTPSHQVTQMGQEVILRCVPISNHLYFYWYRQILGQKVEFLVSFYNNEISEKSEIFDDQFSVERPDGSNFTLKIRSTKLEDSAMYFCASSAQYTDTQYFGPGTRLTVL.

The chain combines TRBV18 with TRBJ1-1; the match to TRBD1 covers 9 bases. The germline CDR1 and CDR2 sequences are KGHSH and LQKENI. The V segment lost 2 bases and the J segment 3 bases; nucleotides outside the gene matches: 4. The CDR3 runs to 15 residues. The CDR3 sequence is CASSPYRDRDTEAFF. The CDR3 DNA reads as TGTGCCAGCTCACCATACCGGGACAGGGACACTGAAGCTTTCTTT.

The rearrangement joins TRBV13 to TRBJ2-2; 7 bases agree with TRBD1. This CDR3 is built from 17 residues. V lost 5 bases to trimming and J lost 4 bases; unmatched junction nucleotides: 13. Germline CDR1 and CDR2: PRHDT and FYEKMQ (reference sequence). CDR3 loop: CASSKSTGKVSTGELFF. Written as DNA, the CDR3 is TGTGCCAGCAGCAAGTCGACAGGGAAGGTGAGCACCGGGGAGCTGTTTTTT.

This clone appeared a single time. One end of the junction varies from germline; a read error may be responsible. The CDR3 nucleotides are TGTGCCAGCAGAGCCGGGACAGGGGAGAGGGACTTC. This codes for CASRAGTGERDF. This chain connects TRBV2 to TRBJ1-2, with TRBD1 matching 10 bases. Germline V gene data show CDR1 as SNHLY and CDR2 as FYNNEI. The CDR3 length is 12 residues.

V and J are TRBV27 and TRBJ1-2; 7 nucleotides line up with TRBD1. The junction had 9 bases not matched to a gene; V was cut back by 4 bases and J by 4 bases. This CDR3 spans 15 amino acids. Germline V gene lookup returns CDR1 MNHEY and CDR2 SMNVEV (reference sequence). The CDR3 is CASSSKDRAGYGYTF. DNA for the CDR3: TGTGCCAGCAGTTCCAAAGACAGGGCGGGCTATGGCTACACCTTC.